This T cell receptor (beta chain) derives from a study of beta chain features in type 1 diabetes. V shed 1 base and J 5 bases; nucleotides not matched to a gene: 5. The CDR3 has 14 residues. Germline V gene data show CDR1 as SGHRS and CDR2 as YFSETQ. What was sequenced were expressed TCRB transcripts, since all of the isolated RNA had been reverse transcribed. The repertoire was sequenced with immunoSEQ multiplex PCR; TCRdb's copy has only in-frame clones and lacks some. This sample has roughly 380,000 clones; around a fifth occur once, and the top ten carry around 0.045%. Concerning this clone itself: Antigen unknown.

Study-wide points: Type 1 diabetes patients had TCRB CDR3s that were shorter (moderately but significantly so) in all four CD4+ subsets.

CD45RO/CCR7/CD25/CD127/CD95/CD27 sorting isolated CD4+ naive, central memory, regulatory and stem cell-like memory cells. The origin of this receptor is a woman between 18 and 29 years old in good health. This chain uses TRBV5-1 with TRBJ2-5; 7 bases line up with TRBD2. Sequenced sample: naive CD4+ T cells from blood. Here the CDR3 reads CASSLQRGGETQYF. In nucleotides, the CDR3 is TGCGCCAGCAGCTTGCAGCGGGGAGGGGAGACCCAGTACTTC.